Shown below are 3 T cell receptor beta chains from a single sample sequenced in a study of blood T cell repertoires in COVID-19. Data came from immunoSEQ multiplex PCR; TCRdb stores just in-frame clones and leaves some out. The data contain some 100,000 clones, 90% to 95% of them singletons. The sample was peripheral blood. These receptors were taken from a man aged 55 to 70 with acute or convalescent COVID-19.

The V and J genes are TRBV12-5 and TRBJ1-1; 9 nucleotides align to TRBD1. Unmatched junction bases numbered 5, after V lost 6 bases and J lost 0 bases. CDR3 length: 15 amino acids. Germline V gene data show CDR1 as LGHNT and CDR2 as FRNRAP. The DNA for the CDR3 is TGTGCTAGTGGCCTAGGACAGGGGTTGAACACTGAAGCTTTCTTT. Translation: CASGLGQGLNTEAFF.

A remark on this clone: The same CDR3 can be traced to other DNA sequences in this sample. The chain employs TRBV2 and TRBJ1-2; weak D call: TRBD1 (6 bases). The CDR3 has 13 residues. The ends were cut back, 1 base at V and 5 bases at J, with 8 bases in the middle. Germline loops: CDR1 SNHLY, CDR2 FYNNEI. DNA of the CDR3: TGTGCCAGCAGTGAAGGTCAGGGGTATGGCTACACCTTC. Translation: CASSEGQGYGYTF.

The chain joins TRBV5-8 to TRBJ1-5; D remains ambiguous. The germline V gene has CDR1 SGHTS and CDR2 YDEGEE. The V gene lost 1 base and the J gene lost 3 bases, with 2 bases spanning the gap. The CDR3 has 12 residues. In DNA form, the CDR3 reads TGTGCCAGCAGCTTGTACAATCAGCCCCAGCATTTT. This gives the protein CASSLYNQPQHF.